This TCR beta chain was captured in a study of tumor-infiltrating lymphocytes in primary liver carcinoma. Whole-study context: Spanning 30 to 69 years of age, the patients were men and women. Roughly 3.65 to 8 million productive TCRbeta reads were obtained per sample, with similar numbers across tissue types. General study points: Researchers found tumor-adjacent and tumor-blood pairs overlapped less than tumor region pairs. A significantly higher top-250-clone fraction was found in tumors than in blood (p = 0.039).

The authors made TCR beta cDNA from around 500 ng total RNA with a constant-region primer. Library construction for TCR beta comprised three nested multiplex PCR rounds performed with slightly modified ARM-PCR. TCRdb re-called the multiplex PCR reads through MiXCR, storing one row per CDR3 protein. The table lists 45,000 or so distinct CDR3 sequences, roughly 73% of them singletons. Unsorted bulk tissue of roughly 18-32 mg yielded co-extracted RNA and DNA. The count of this clonotype is one. Its antigen remains unidentified. A junction end diverges from the germline sequence, so it may reflect a read error. Source material: tumor-adjacent normal liver tissue. The receptor was derived from a woman in her twenties or thirties with primary liver carcinoma and hepatitis B virus infection.

CDR3: CVSSSRLAAHCEQFF. Here the CDR3 DNA reads TGTGTCAGCAGCTCAAGACTAGCGGCCCATTGTGAGCAGTTCTTC. The V call is TRBV5-4, the J call TRBJ2-1; TRBD2 matches 9 bases. In germline, CDR1 is SGHNT, CDR2 YYREEE (reference sequence). The CDR3 sequence is 15 residues long.